One and the same sample provided the 20 T cell receptor beta chains below, sequenced in a study of technical replicates of blood from several donors. TCRdb's copy holds only in-frame clones and misses some; the assay was immunoSEQ multiplex PCR. Here the sample spans about 81,000 clones, 96% being singletons. The sequencing sample was made of T cells isolated from PBMCs. All receptors come from a human donor in good health.

V is TRBV30 and J is TRBJ1-5; D possibly corresponds to TRBD1 (6 bases). Per germline, CDR1 GTSNPN and CDR2 SVGIG (reference sequence). Trimming took 3 bases from V and 3 from J, leaving 9 bases between them. The CDR3 length is 13 residues. The CDR3 sequence is CAWSHRDNQPQHF. In nucleotides, the CDR3 is TGTGCCTGGAGCCACAGGGACAATCAGCCCCAGCATTTT.

The chain couples TRBV19 to TRBJ2-1; 13 nucleotides match TRBD2. Germline CDR1 and CDR2: LNHDA and SQIVND (reference sequence). V gave up 5 bases and J gave up 5 bases; unmatched junction bases: 3. The length of the CDR3 is 15 residues. CDR3 nucleotide sequence: TGTGCCAGTAGTCAAGGGACTAGCGGGAACAATGAGCAGTTCTTC. Amino acid sequence: CASSQGTSGNNEQFF.

This clone was recorded only once. V gene TRBV29-1 combines with J gene TRBJ1-5; 7 bases line up with TRBD1. The V gene's germline CDR1 is SQVTM and CDR2 ANQGSEA. This CDR3 spans 12 amino acids. V trimming: 7 bases; J trimming: 4 bases; junction bases outside the gene matches: 4. CDR3 sequence reads: CSAGTENQPQHF. In DNA, the CDR3 is TGCAGCGCCGGGACAGAGAATCAGCCCCAGCATTTT.

This chain links TRBV6-1 with TRBJ1-4, with a tentative D call TRBD1 (6 bases). Trimming cost V 6 bases and J 5 bases, with 13 bases left between them. The CDR3 length is 14 residues. The germline V gene has CDR1 MNHNS and CDR2 SASEGT. The CDR3, as DNA: TGTGCCAGCAGGGAGGACAGAGGAAATGAAAAACTGTTTTTT. Its translation is CASREDRGNEKLFF.

V is TRBV6-5 and J is TRBJ1-1; D gene uncertain. Looked up from germline, CDR1 is MNHEY and CDR2 is SVGAGI. The ends were cut back, 8 bases at V and 5 bases at J, with 9 bases in the middle. The CDR3 length is 11 residues. In DNA, the CDR3 is TGTGCCAGCTTTGAGGGAACTGAAGCTTTCTTT. Translation: CASFEGTEAFF.

This clone was recorded once. V and J are TRBV7-6 and TRBJ2-3; tentative D call: TRBD2 (5 bases). CDR3 size: 18 residues. Germline-derived CDR1 and CDR2 are SGHVS and FNYEAQ. Trimming cost V 5 bases and J 6 bases, with 27 bases left between them. CDR3: CASSRTTAARGLRDTQYF. The CDR3 DNA reads TGTGCCAGCAGCCGTACCACCGCAGCTCGAGGGCTGAGGGATACGCAGTATTTT.

The V gene is TRBV27, the J gene TRBJ2-5, with TRBD2 identical over 7 bases. The CDR3 is 15 residues long. Germline V gene data show CDR1 as MNHEY and CDR2 as SMNVEV (reference sequence). J was trimmed by 3 bases and V by 2 bases; bases with no gene match: 6. The CDR3 loop reads CASSLQRGWEETQYF. In DNA form, the CDR3 reads TGTGCCAGCAGTTTACAGCGGGGTTGGGAAGAGACCCAGTACTTC.

The chain recombines TRBV11-2 with TRBJ2-1; D perhaps matches TRBD2 (6 bases). V dropped 5 bases and J dropped 9 bases, with 14 bases sitting between them. The CDR3 extends over 13 amino acids. CDR1 is SGHAT and CDR2 is FQNNGV in the germline V gene. CDR3 DNA: TGTGCCAGCAGCCATACTAGCTGGGGTGAGCAGTTCTTC. Translated, it gives CASSHTSWGEQFF.

This clone was detected once. The chain uses TRBV7-9 and TRBJ1-5; D unresolved. Trimming removed 5 bases at V and 7 bases at J, with 12 bases between. Germline V gene lookup returns CDR1 SEHNR and CDR2 FQNEAQ (reference sequence). This CDR3 spans 13 amino acids. CDR3 protein: CASSGEGKQPQHF. CDR3 coding DNA: TGTGCCAGCAGCGGCGAGGGAAAGCAGCCCCAGCATTTT. The full variable domain, its missing parts supplied by reference TRBV7-9 and TRBJ1-5, is DTGVSQNPRHKITKRGQNVTFRCDPISEHNRLYWYRQTLGQGPEFLTYFQNEAQLEKSRLLSDRFSAERPKGSFSTLEIQRTEQGDSAMYLCASSGEGKQPQHFGDGTRLSIL.

This chain joins TRBV5-1 and TRBJ2-2; D is undetermined. V dropped 5 bases and J dropped 4 bases, with 12 bases sitting between them. There are 14 residues in the CDR3. Germline assignment: CDR1 SGHRS and CDR2 YFSETQ. The CDR3 loop is CASRISASTGELFF. The CDR3 region has the DNA TGCGCCAGCAGAATAAGCGCTTCCACCGGGGAGCTGTTTTTT.

This clone was counted once. The V gene is TRBV6-4, the J gene TRBJ2-3; the match to TRBD2 covers 10 bases. V lost 2 bases and J lost 4; bases outside the gene matches: 6. CDR1 is MRHNA and CDR2 is SNTAGT in the germline V gene. The CDR3 extends over 16 amino acids. The CDR3 DNA reads TGTGCCAGCAGTGACCTACCAGCGGGGGGGCCAGATACGCAGTATTTT. Amino acid sequence: CASSDLPAGGPDTQYF.

This clone came up once. The chain uses TRBV7-9 and TRBJ1-6; D is ambiguous. V dropped 5 bases and J dropped 7 bases, with 12 bases sitting between them. The germline CDR1 and CDR2 sequences are SEHNR and FQNEAQ (reference sequence). This CDR3 has 14 amino acids. CDR3 bases: TGTGCCAGCAGCCCTAGCAAGGGAAATTCACCCCTCCACTTT. Translating it yields CASSPSKGNSPLHF.

In nucleotides, the CDR3 is TGCGCCAGCAGCTTGGGAGACAGGGTCGATGAGCAGTTCTTC. The encoded protein is CASSLGDRVDEQFF. V is TRBV5-1 and J is TRBJ2-1; TRBD1 matches at 7 bases. The CDR3 totals 14 residues. Germline lookup yields CDR1 SGHRS and CDR2 YFSETQ. J lost 8 bases, V lost 0 bases, and 5 bases had no gene match.

In DNA form, the CDR3 reads TGTGCCAGCAGCGTAGGGGTTGCACAGGCCACGGATACGCAGTATTTT. This encodes CASSVGVAQATDTQYF. The V gene is TRBV9, the J gene TRBJ2-3; possibly TRBD1 for D (5 bases). V lost 0 bases to trimming and J lost 6 bases, with 17 bases between them. CDR1 is SGDLS and CDR2 is YYNGEE in the germline V gene. The CDR3 sequence is 16 residues long.

The gene calls are TRBV6-1 and TRBJ2-1; D call uncertain. Germline CDR1 MNHNS, CDR2 SASEGT. V shed 1 base and J shed 2 bases, with 9 bases lying between them. The CDR3 length is 15 residues. CDR3 protein: CASSEVSETYNEQFF. The CDR3 DNA is TGTGCCAGCAGTGAAGTAAGCGAAACCTACAATGAGCAGTTCTTC.

The chain combines TRBV30 with TRBJ1-1; 9 nucleotides align to TRBD1. V lost 8 bases and J lost 4; bases outside the gene matches: 8. Germline CDR1 GTSNPN, CDR2 SVGIG (reference sequence). The CDR3 loop spans 13 amino acids. CDR3 sequence (DNA): TGTGCCCGCCGAACGACAGGGGGCACTGAAGCTTTCTTT. Protein product: CARRTTGGTEAFF.

This rearrangement joins TRBV28 to TRBJ2-7, with a weak D call TRBD1 (6 bases). V gave up 3 bases and J gave up 3 bases, with 12 bases separating them. Germline CDR1 MDHEN, CDR2 SYDVKM. The CDR3 extends over 14 amino acids. CDR3 amino acids: CASSLVDRFYEQYF. The CDR3 region has the DNA TGTGCCAGCAGTTTGGTGGACAGATTCTACGAGCAGTACTTC.

The chain recombines TRBV5-1 with TRBJ2-2; 8 nucleotides align to TRBD2. The germline gives CDR1 SGHRS, CDR2 YFSETQ. CDR3 length: 15 amino acids. V dropped 9 bases and J dropped 0; count of bases not matched to a gene: 7. DNA of the CDR3: TGCGCCACCCGTCTGGGACTAGCGAACACCGGGGAGCTGTTTTTT. It specifies CATRLGLANTGELFF.

The V and J genes are TRBV30 and TRBJ2-7; D may be TRBD2 (6 bases). V lost 3 bases and J lost 1, with 10 bases in between. In germline, CDR1 is GTSNPN, CDR2 SVGIG (reference sequence). This CDR3 comprises 13 residues. The DNA for the CDR3 is TGTGCCTGGAGATCGGGGGTTTCCTACGAGCAGTACTTC. This gives the protein CAWRSGVSYEQYF.

The V call is TRBV11-3, the J call TRBJ1-1; D might be TRBD1 (5 bases). Germline assignment: CDR1 SGHNT and CDR2 YENEEA. V lost 5 bases and J 11 bases, leaving 12 bases between the germline ends. The CDR3 sequence is 11 residues long. In DNA form, the CDR3 reads TGTGCCAGCAGCGACGGGGGTTCGGCTTTCTTT. Protein sequence: CASSDGGSAFF.